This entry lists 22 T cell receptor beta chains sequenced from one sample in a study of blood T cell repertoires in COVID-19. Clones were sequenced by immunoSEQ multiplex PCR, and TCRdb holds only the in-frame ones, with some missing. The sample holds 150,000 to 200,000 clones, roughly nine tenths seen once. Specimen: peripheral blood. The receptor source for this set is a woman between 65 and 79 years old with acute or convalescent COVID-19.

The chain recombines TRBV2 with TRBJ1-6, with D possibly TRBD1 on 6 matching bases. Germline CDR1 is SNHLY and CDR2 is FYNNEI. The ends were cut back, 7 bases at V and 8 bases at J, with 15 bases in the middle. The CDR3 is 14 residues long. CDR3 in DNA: TGTGCCAGCATCACACAGGGCGTTGATTCACCCCTCCACTTT. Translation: CASITQGVDSPLHF. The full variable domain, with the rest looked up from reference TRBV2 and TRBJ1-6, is EPEVTQTPSHQVTQMGQEVILRCVPISNHLYFYWYRQILGQKVEFLVSFYNNEISEKSEIFDDQFSVERPDGSNFTLKIRSTKLEDSAMYFCASITQGVDSPLHFGNGTRLTVT.

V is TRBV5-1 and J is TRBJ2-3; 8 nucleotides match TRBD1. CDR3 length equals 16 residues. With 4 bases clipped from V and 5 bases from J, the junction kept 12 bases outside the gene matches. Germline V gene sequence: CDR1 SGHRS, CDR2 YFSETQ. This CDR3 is CASSLGQGVQRDTQYF. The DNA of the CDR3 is TGCGCCAGCAGCCTCGGACAGGGCGTTCAACGAGATACGCAGTATTTT.

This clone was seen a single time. CDR3 sequence (DNA): TGTGCCACCAGTGATTCAGGGGACAGGAAAGGGACCCAGTACTTC. Translating it yields CATSDSGDRKGTQYF. This chain links TRBV24-1 with TRBJ2-5; 8 bases match TRBD1. V dropped 2 bases and J dropped 7; count of bases not matched to a gene: 8. The CDR3 totals 15 residues. Germline V gene sequence: CDR1 KGHDR, CDR2 SFDVKD.

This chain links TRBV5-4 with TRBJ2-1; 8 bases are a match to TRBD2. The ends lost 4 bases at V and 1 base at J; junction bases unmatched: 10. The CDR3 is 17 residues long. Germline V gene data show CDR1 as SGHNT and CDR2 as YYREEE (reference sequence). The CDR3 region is CASSLSGGGRSYNEQFF. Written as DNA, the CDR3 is TGTGCCAGCAGCCTTTCCGGGGGGGGCCGATCCTACAATGAGCAGTTCTTC. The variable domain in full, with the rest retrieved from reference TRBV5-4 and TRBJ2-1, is ETGVTQSPTHLIKTRGQQVTLRCSSQSGHNTVSWYQQALGQGPQFIFQYYREEENGRGNFPPRFSGLQFPNYSSELNVNALELDDSALYLCASSLSGGGRSYNEQFFGPGTRLTVL.

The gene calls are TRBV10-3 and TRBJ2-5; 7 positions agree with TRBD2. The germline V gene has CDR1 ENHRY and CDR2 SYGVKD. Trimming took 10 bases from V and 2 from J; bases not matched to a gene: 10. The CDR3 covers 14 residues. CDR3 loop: CATRDYLQQETQYF. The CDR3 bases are TGTGCCACCCGGGACTACTTACAACAAGAGACCCAGTACTTC.

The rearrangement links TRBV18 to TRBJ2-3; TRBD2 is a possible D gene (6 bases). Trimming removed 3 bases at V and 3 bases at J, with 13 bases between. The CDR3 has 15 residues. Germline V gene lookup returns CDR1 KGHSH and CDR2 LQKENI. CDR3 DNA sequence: TGTGCCAGCTCACCGGGACTTGGAGCTACAGATACGCAGTATTTT. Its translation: CASSPGLGATDTQYF.

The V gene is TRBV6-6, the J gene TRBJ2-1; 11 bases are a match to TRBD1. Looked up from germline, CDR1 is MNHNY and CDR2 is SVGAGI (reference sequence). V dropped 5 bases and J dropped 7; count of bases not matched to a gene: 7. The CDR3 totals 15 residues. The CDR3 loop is CASSLGTGGMNEQFF. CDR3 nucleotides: TGTGCCAGCAGTCTCGGGACAGGGGGTATGAATGAGCAGTTCTTC.

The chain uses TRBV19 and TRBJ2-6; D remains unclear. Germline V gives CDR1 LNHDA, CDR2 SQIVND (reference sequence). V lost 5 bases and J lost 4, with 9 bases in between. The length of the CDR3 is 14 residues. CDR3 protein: CASSPPAGANVLTF. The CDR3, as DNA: TGTGCCAGTAGTCCCCCCGCGGGGGCCAACGTCCTGACTTTC.

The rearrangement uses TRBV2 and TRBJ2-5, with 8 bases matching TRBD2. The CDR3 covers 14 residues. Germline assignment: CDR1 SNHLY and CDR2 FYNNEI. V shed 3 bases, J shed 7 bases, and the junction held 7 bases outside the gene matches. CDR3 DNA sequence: TGTGCCAGCAGTGAGGCTAACAGCGGGGGGACCCAGTACTTC. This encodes CASSEANSGGTQYF.

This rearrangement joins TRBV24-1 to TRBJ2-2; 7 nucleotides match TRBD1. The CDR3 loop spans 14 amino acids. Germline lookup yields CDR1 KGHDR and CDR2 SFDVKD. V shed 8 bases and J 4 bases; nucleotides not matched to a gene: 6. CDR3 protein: CATTPAGGTGELFF. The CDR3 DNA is TGTGCCACCACCCCCGCAGGGGGCACCGGGGAGCTGTTTTTT.

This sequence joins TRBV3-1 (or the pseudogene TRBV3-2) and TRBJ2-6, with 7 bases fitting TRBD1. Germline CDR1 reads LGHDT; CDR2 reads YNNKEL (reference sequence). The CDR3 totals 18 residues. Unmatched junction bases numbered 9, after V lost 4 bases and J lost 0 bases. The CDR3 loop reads CASSPTGTASSGANVLTF. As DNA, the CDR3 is TGTGCCAGCAGCCCTACCGGGACAGCCAGCTCTGGGGCCAACGTCCTGACTTTC.

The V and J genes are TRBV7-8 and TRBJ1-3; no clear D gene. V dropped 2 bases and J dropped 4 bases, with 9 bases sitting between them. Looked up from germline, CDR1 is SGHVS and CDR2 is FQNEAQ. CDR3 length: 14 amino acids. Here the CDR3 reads CASSLTIQGNTIYF. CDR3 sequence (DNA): TGTGCCAGCAGCTTAACGATACAGGGAAACACCATATATTTT.

The CDR3 region is CASSLTGVLAGELFF. CDR3 DNA sequence: TGTGCCAGCAGTTTGACAGGGGTTCTGGCCGGGGAGCTGTTTTTT. This rearrangement joins TRBV28 to TRBJ2-2, with 8 bases that match TRBD1. Germline V CDR1 and CDR2: MDHEN, SYDVKM. This CDR3 is 15 amino acids long. After removal of 3 bases from V and 6 bases from J, the junction contained 6 bases not matched to a gene.

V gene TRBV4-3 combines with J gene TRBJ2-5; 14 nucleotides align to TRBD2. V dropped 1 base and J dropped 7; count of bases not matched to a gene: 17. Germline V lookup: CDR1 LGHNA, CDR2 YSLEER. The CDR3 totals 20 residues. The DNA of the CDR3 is TGCGCCAGCAGCCAAGGCGGGACTAGCGGGAGAGCCAGGGTAGTGGGGACCCAGTACTTC. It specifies CASSQGGTSGRARVVGTQYF.

The DNA for the CDR3 is TGTGCCACCAGTGACAGGGGGAAGGCCGGGGAGCTGTTTTTT. It specifies CATSDRGKAGELFF. V usage is TRBV24-1 and J usage is TRBJ2-2; 7 bases are a match to TRBD1. Losses at the gene ends were 4 bases for V and 6 bases for J; bases not matched to a gene: 4. Germline V gene lookup returns CDR1 KGHDR and CDR2 SFDVKD. There are 14 residues in the CDR3.

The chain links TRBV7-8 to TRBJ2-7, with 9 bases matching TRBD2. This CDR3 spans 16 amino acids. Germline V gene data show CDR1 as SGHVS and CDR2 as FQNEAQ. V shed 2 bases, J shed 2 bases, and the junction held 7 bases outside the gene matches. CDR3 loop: CASSLRSSGVPYEQYF. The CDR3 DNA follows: TGTGCCAGCAGCTTACGGTCTAGCGGGGTCCCCTACGAGCAGTACTTC.

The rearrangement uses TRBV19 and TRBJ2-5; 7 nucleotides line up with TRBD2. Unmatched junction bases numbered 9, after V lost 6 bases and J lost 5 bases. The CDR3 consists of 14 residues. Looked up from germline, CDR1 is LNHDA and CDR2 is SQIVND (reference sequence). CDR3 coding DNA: TGTGCCAGTAGATTGACTAGCAGTGGGGAGACCCAGTACTTC. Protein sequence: CASRLTSSGETQYF.

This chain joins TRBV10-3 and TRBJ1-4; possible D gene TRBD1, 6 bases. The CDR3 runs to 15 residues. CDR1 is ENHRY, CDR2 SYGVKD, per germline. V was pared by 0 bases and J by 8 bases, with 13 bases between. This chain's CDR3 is CAISESRGADEKLFF. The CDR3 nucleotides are TGTGCCATCAGTGAGTCTCGGGGGGCGGACGAAAAACTGTTTTTT.

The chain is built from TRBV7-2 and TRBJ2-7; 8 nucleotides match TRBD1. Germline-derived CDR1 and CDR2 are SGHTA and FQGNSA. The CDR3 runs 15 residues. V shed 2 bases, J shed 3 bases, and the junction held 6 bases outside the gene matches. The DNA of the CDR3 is TGTGCCAGCAGCTTATTCCCGGACAGGGACTACGAGCAGTACTTC. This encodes CASSLFPDRDYEQYF.

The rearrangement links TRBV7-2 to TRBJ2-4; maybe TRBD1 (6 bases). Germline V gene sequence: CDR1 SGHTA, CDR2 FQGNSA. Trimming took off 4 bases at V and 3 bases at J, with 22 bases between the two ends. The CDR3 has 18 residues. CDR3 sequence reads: CASSSGFGGVRSKNIQYF. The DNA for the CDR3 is TGTGCCAGCAGCTCCGGCTTTGGGGGCGTACGAAGCAAAAACATTCAGTACTTC.

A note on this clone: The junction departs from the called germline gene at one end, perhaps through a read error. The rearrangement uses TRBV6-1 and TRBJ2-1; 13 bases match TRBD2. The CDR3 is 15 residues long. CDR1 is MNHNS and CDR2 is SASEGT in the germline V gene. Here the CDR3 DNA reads TGTGCCAGCAGCGAAGGACTAGCGGGAGTCGATGAGCAGTTCTTC. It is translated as CASSEGLAGVDEQFF.

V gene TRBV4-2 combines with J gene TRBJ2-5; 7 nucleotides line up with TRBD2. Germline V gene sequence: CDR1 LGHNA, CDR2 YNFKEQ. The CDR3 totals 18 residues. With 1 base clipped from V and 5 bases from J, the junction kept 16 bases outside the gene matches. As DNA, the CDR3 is TGTGCCAGCAGCCAAGTTGGTTCAGCGGGGTCCTCTAGGGAGACCCAGTACTTC. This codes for CASSQVGSAGSSRETQYF.